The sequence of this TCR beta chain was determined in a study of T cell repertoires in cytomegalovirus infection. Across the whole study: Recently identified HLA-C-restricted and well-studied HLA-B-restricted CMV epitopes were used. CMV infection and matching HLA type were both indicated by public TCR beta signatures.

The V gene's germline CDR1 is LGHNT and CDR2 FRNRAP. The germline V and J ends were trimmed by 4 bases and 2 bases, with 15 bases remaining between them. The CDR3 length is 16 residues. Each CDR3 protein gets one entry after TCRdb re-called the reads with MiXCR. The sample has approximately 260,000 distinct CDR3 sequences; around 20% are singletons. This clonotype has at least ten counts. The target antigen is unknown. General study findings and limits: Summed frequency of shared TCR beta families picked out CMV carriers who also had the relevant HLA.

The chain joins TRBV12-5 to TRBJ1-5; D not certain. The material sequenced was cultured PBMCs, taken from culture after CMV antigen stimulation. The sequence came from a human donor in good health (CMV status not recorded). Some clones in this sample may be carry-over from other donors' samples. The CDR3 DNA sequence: TGTGCTAGTGGTTCCCCGACAAAGACGGGCAATCAGCCCCAGCATTTT. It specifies CASGSPTKTGNQPQHF.